This TCR beta chain was documented in a study of fetal regulatory T cell absence and autoimmunity. Study context: The IPEX patients lacked clinical diabetes but had exocrine pancreas autoimmunity. Findings and limits, study-wide: Broadly similar TRB gene family usage was seen in pancreas and cord blood. In IPEX syndrome, oligoclonal enrichment was read as supporting prenatal antigen-driven autoimmunity in the pancreas.

Germline lookup yields CDR1 MGHRA and CDR2 YSYEKL. V lost 5 bases, J lost 0 bases, and 7 bases lay in between. This CDR3 comprises 13 residues. Note on this clone: Its antigen is still unknown.

Profiled with immunoSEQ multiplex PCR; TCRdb holds only in-frame clones, not every one. The sample includes 95,000 to 100,000 clones, less than 80% of them seen just once. The sample comprised pancreas tissue. The chain links TRBV4-1 to TRBJ2-5, with D possibly TRBD1 on 6 matching bases. This receptor was obtained from a male donor with IPEX syndrome. The CDR3 region is CASSDRYQETQYF. DNA for the CDR3: TGCGCCAGCAGCGACAGGTACCAAGAGACCCAGTACTTC.